The TCR beta chain described here comes from a study of cytomegalovirus exposure and HLA in healthy donors. Broader study findings: The authors later linked a missense DCLRE1C variant to TCR beta V- and J-gene trimming. TCR beta sequences reportedly predicted most subjects' HLA-A and HLA-B alleles accurately. Information on immune exposure was restricted to one variable (CMV serostatus).

Deletions cut 3 bases from V and 2 bases from J, with 8 bases between. Looked up from germline, CDR1 is MNHNS and CDR2 is SASEGT. The CDR3 covers 14 residues. Primers: 60 Vbeta forward and 13 Jbeta reverse. TCRdb's copy holds only in-frame clones and misses some; the assay was immunoSEQ multiplex PCR. The table records some 180,000 clones, 9.5% of them present only once. Comments on this clone: The antigen remains undetermined.

The rearrangement uses TRBV6-1 and TRBJ2-1; possibly TRBD1 for D (5 bases). The sequenced sample was PBMCs. The TCR was taken from a woman under 40 in good health and CMV-seropositive. The CDR3 DNA reads as TGTGCCAGCAGTGACAGGGTAGCCTACAATGAGCAGTTCTTC. Protein sequence: CASSDRVAYNEQFF.